Sequencing of this T cell receptor beta chain was carried out in a study of blood T cell repertoires in COVID-19. Study-level background: Collection of acute and convalescent COVID-19 samples took place in the United States, Italy and Spain. Sample material is recorded as cDNA or gDNA derived from T cells, B-cell-depleted T cells, or PBMCs.

The V gene's germline CDR1 is SGHNT and CDR2 YYREEE (reference sequence). The ends lost 4 bases at V and 8 bases at J; junction bases unmatched: 7. This CDR3 region has 14 residues. As handled by the study authors: For nucleated cells, counts were estimated from reference gene primer amplification. Assay: immunoSEQ multiplex PCR; the TCRdb copy retains only in-frame clones and omits some. Clone size and the V and J calls come from that table; the DNA yielded D and trimming. The sample includes around 190,000 clones, over 75% of them seen just once. This chain uses TRBV5-4 with TRBJ2-1; 9 positions agree with TRBD2. The receptor's source is a man in his 70s with active or convalescent COVID-19. Sequenced sample: peripheral blood. This CDR3 reads CASSAGGGSHEQFF. The CDR3 nucleotides read TGTGCCAGCAGCGCGGGGGGGGGATCCCATGAGCAGTTCTTC.